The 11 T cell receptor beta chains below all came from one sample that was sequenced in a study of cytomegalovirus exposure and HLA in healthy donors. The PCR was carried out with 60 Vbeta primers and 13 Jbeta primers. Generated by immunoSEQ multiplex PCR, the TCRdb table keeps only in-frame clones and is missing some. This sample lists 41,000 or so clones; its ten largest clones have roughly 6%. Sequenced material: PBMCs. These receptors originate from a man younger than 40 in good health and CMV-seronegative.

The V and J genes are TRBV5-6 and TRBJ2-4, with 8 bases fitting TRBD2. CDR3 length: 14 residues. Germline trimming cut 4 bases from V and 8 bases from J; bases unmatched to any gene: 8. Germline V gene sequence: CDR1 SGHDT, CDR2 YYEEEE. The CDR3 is CASSLRGGMDIQYF. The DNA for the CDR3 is TGTGCCAGCAGCCTCCGGGGGGGTATGGACATTCAGTACTTC.

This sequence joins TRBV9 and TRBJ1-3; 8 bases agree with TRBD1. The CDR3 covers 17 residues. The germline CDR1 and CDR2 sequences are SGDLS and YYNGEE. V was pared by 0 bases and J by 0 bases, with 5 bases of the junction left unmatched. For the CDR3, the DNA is TGTGCCAGCAGCGTAGCGGGGACAGGTATCTCTGGAAACACCATATATTTT. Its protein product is CASSVAGTGISGNTIYF.

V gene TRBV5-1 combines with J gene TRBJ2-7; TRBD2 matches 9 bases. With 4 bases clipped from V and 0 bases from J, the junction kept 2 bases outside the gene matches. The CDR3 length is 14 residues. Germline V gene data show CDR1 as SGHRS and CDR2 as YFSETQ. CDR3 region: CASSPSGASYEQYF. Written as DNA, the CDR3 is TGCGCCAGCAGCCCTAGCGGGGCCTCCTACGAGCAGTACTTC.

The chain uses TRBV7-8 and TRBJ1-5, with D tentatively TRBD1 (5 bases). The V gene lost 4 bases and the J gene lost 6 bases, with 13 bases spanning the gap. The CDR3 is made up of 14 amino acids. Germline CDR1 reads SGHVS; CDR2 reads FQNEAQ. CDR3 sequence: CASSSLLGGQPQHF. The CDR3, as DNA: TGTGCCAGCAGCTCGCTCCTCGGGGGTCAGCCCCAGCATTTT.

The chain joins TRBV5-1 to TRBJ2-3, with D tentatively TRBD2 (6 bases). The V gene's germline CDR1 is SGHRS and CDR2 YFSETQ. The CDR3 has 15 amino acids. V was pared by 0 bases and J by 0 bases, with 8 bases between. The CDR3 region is CASSLGGTSTDTQYF. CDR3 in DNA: TGCGCCAGCAGCTTGGGGGGGACTAGCACAGATACGCAGTATTTT.

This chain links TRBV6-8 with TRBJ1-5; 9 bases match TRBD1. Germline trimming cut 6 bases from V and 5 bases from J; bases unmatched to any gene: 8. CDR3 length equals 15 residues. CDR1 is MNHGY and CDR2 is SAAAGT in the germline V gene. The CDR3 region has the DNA TGTGCCAGCAGACCCCGGGACAGGGCAGATCAGCCCCAGCATTTT. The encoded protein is CASRPRDRADQPQHF.

CDR3 in DNA: TGTGCCATCAGTACGGGGTCGGGCTATGGCTACACCTTC. It translates to CAISTGSGYGYTF. The chain joins TRBV10-3 to TRBJ1-2; D gene uncertain. In germline, CDR1 is ENHRY, CDR2 SYGVKD. CDR3 length: 13 residues. Trimming left V 5 bases short and J 4 bases short, with 11 bases between.

CDR3 nucleotide sequence: TGTGCCAGCAGCGACACCGGGACTAGCGGCACAGATACGCAGTATTTT. It encodes CASSDTGTSGTDTQYF. The rearrangement joins TRBV6-4 to TRBJ2-3; 10 nucleotides line up with TRBD2. CDR3 size: 16 residues. CDR1 is MRHNA, CDR2 SNTAGT, per germline. Germline trimming cut 6 bases from V and 1 base from J; bases unmatched to any gene: 7.

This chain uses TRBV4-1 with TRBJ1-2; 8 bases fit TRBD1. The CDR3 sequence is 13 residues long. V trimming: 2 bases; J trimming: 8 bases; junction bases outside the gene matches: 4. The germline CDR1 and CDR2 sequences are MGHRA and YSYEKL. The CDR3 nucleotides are TGCGCCAGCAGCCAACGGACAGGGTTGGGCTACACCTTC. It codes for CASSQRTGLGYTF.

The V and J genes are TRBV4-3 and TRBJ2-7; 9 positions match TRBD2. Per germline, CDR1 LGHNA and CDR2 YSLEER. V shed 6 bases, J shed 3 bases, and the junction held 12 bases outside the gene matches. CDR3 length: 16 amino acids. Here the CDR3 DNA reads TGCGCCAGCAGGGAGTCAAATAGCGGGAGTCACTACGAGCAGTACTTC. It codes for CASRESNSGSHYEQYF.

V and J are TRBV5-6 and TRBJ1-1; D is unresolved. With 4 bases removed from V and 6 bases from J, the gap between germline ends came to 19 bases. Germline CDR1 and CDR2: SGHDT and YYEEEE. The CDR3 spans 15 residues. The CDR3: CASSLRHGRAAEAFF. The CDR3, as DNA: TGTGCCAGCAGCCTGCGGCACGGGAGGGCGGCTGAAGCTTTCTTT.